The clone carrying this T cell receptor beta chain was seen ten or more times. Trimming shortened V by 1 base and J by 4 bases, and 16 bases separated the two germline ends. Germline CDR1 reads MGHRA; CDR2 reads YSYEKL. CDR3 length equals 16 residues. The time point here: after trial treatment. The treatment denotes: LDRT plus nivolumab, ipilimumab, low-dose cyclophosphamide and aspirin (RACIN trial). It was nivolumab, ipilimumab, aspirin, low-dose cyclophosphamide and low-dose radiotherapy that donors received. The data derive from a study of low-dose radiotherapy and immunotherapy resistance in tumors. Study background: Every two weeks patients got nivolumab 240 mg flat dose, plus ipilimumab 1 mg/kg every six weeks, intravenously. Intravenous cyclophosphamide 200 mg/m2 was given every two weeks, one day before radiation and immunotherapy.

First-strand cDNA used TRAV- and TRBV-specific primers, covering alpha and beta chains. With a constant-region primer and a V-primer adapter, TCRs were subjected to around 18 PCR cycles of amplification. Through in vitro transcription, the mRNA that had been isolated was amplified. MiXCR was run by TCRdb on the reads, yielding one entry per CDR3 protein. Of under 90,000 distinct CDR3 sequences in the sample, less than 20% were seen once. The chain combines TRBV4-1 with TRBJ1-2, with D uncertain. This sequence originates from a male donor with prostate cancer. This material consisted of PBMCs, taken after low-dose radiotherapy plus immunotherapy. The CDR3 loop reads CASSQGTFKGSYGYTF. As DNA, the CDR3 is TGCGCCAGCAGCCAAGGGACCTTTAAAGGGAGCTATGGCTACACCTTC.